These 3 T cell receptor beta chains share one sample of origin, sequenced in a study of Ad26.COV2.S vaccination and SARS-CoV-2 variants. Treatment of the sample: around 19 received Ad26.COV2.S at low or high dose, single or two shots; roughly five received placebo; per-sample allocation not given. The samples date from day 63 after the first vaccine or placebo injection. The assay was immunoSEQ multiplex PCR, and TCRdb's table has in-frame clones only and misses some. Of hundreds of thousands of clones detected, roughly 84% appear once; the ten largest clones hold roughly 3.6%. Material: peripheral blood, obtained in a trial of Ad26.COV2.S vaccine versus placebo. The receptor set was obtained from a person aged 18 to 59 who received the Ad26.COV2.S COVID-19 vaccine or a placebo.

This sequence joins TRBV5-8 and TRBJ1-1, with D maybe TRBD1 (5 bases). Germline V gene sequence: CDR1 SGHTS, CDR2 YDEGEE. Deletions cut 0 bases from V and 0 bases from J, with 6 bases between. This CDR3 is built from 14 residues. The CDR3 DNA reads TGTGCCAGCAGCTTGGGACAGATGAACACTGAAGCTTTCTTT. This encodes CASSLGQMNTEAFF.

The V gene is TRBV2, the J gene TRBJ1-4; D not resolved. V was shortened by 1 base and J by 9 bases, with 0 bases between the two germline ends. From germline, CDR1 is SNHLY and CDR2 FYNNEI. The CDR3 has 10 amino acids. CDR3 nucleotides: TGTGCCAGCAGTGAAGAAAAACTGTTTTTT. This codes for CASSEEKLFF.

This clone was counted a single time. V usage is TRBV5-1 and J usage is TRBJ2-7, with D maybe TRBD2 (7 bases). V was pared by 0 bases and J by 2 bases, with 15 bases between. The CDR3 is 16 residues long. The germline V gene encodes CDR1 SGHRS and CDR2 YFSETQ. The CDR3 DNA is TGCGCCAGCAGCTTGGCCGCGGGGGCACTAACCTACGAGCAGTACTTC. Protein sequence: CASSLAAGALTYEQYF.